This T cell receptor beta chain was recorded in a study of cytomegalovirus exposure and HLA in healthy donors. Germline lookup yields CDR1 MNHNY and CDR2 SVGAGI (reference sequence). This CDR3 has 15 amino acids. V was trimmed by 2 bases and J by 4 bases, leaving 14 bases between them. The assay was immunoSEQ multiplex PCR, and TCRdb's table has in-frame clones only and misses some. The table includes about 220,000 clones, just under 90% detected once. The clonotype comes from a man younger than 35 in good health and CMV-seronegative. The sample comprised PBMCs. The chain uses TRBV6-6 and TRBJ1-1; the D gene is possibly TRBD1 (5 bases). The CDR3 bases are TGTGCCAGCAGTTACGCCCTCAGGGAAAGCACTGAAGCTTTCTTT. It yields the protein CASSYALRESTEAFF.